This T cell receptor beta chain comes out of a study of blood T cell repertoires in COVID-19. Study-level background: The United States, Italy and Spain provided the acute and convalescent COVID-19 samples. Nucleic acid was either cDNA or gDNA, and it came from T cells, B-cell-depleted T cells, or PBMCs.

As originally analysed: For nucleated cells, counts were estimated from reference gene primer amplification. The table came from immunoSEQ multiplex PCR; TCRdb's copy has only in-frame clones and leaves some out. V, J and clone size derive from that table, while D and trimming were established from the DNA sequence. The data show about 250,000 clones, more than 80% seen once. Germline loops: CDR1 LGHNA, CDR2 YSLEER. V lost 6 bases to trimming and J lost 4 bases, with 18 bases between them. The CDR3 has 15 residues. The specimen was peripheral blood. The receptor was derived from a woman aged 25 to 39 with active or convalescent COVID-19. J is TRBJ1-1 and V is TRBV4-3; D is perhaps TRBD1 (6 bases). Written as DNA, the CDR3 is TGCGCCAGCAGGTCGTCCCACAGGGTCGGCACTGAAGCTTTCTTT. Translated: CASRSSHRVGTEAFF.